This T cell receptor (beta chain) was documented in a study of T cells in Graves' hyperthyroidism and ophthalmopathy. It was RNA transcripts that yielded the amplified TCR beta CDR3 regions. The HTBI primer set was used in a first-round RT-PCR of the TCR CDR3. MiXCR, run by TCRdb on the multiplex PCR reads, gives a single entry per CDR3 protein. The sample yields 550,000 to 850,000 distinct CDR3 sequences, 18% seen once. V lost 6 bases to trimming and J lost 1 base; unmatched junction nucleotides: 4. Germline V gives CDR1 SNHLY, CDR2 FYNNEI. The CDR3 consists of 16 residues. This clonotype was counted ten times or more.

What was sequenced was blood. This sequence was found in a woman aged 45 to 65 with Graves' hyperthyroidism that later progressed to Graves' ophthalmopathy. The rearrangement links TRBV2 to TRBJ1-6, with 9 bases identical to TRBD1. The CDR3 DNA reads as TGTGCCAGCAGAGACAGGGGGGTTTCCTATAATTCACCCCTCCACTTT. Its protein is CASRDRGVSYNSPLHF.